The 9 T cell receptor beta chains given below trace back to one sample, sequenced in a study of shared clonotypes between healthy human individuals. TCRdb's table, derived via immunoSEQ multiplex PCR, lists solely in-frame clones and lacks some. There are 900,000 to 1,200,000 clones in the sample; 70% to 80% occur only once, and around 0.61% lies in the top ten. The sequencing input was memory CD4+ T cells from PBMCs. As to subset: CD45RA-negative fraction. Receptors originate from a man younger than 30 in good health. Some clones in this sample may be carry-over from other donors' samples.

The chain employs TRBV4-1 and TRBJ1-2; the D is unclear. In germline, CDR1 is MGHRA, CDR2 YSYEKL. The germline V and J ends were trimmed by 5 bases and 8 bases, with 15 bases remaining between them. The CDR3 length is 13 residues. CDR3 coding DNA: TGCGCCAGCAGCTCGCTTACGTTTACGGGCTACACCTTC. The encoded protein is CASSSLTFTGYTF.

This clone was seen only a few times. The V and J genes are TRBV5-1 and TRBJ1-2; D call uncertain. The germline V gene has CDR1 SGHRS and CDR2 YFSETQ. CDR3 length: 15 residues. The V end was cut by 0 bases, the J end by 0 bases, with 9 bases between. In DNA form, the CDR3 reads TGCGCCAGCAGCTTGGCCTTCGGGGCTAACTATGGCTACACCTTC. Protein sequence: CASSLAFGANYGYTF.

The rearrangement links TRBV11-2 to TRBJ1-5, with no clear D. The CDR3 is 13 residues long. Trimming stripped 1 base from V and 7 bases from J, with 8 bases between. CDR1 and CDR2 from the germline V gene are SGHAT and FQNNGV. The chain's CDR3 is CASSLGLGQPQHF. CDR3 nucleotide sequence: TGTGCCAGCAGCTTAGGTCTGGGGCAGCCCCAGCATTTT.

The CDR3 bases are TGCGCCAGCAGCCAAGTGGACACTTACGAGCAGTACTTC. It encodes CASSQVDTYEQYF. The J gene is TRBJ2-7, the V gene TRBV4-1; D perhaps matches TRBD1 (5 bases). Trimming removed 1 base at V and 4 bases at J, with 8 bases between. Per the germline V gene, CDR1 is MGHRA and CDR2 is YSYEKL. This CDR3 region has 13 residues.

V is TRBV2 and J is TRBJ2-1, with a possible D match to TRBD2 (6 bases). Germline values: CDR1 SNHLY, CDR2 FYNNEI. The CDR3 length is 14 residues. V lost 4 bases and J 0 bases, leaving 7 bases between the germline ends. CDR3 region: CASSGDSSYNEQFF. DNA of the CDR3: TGTGCCAGCAGTGGGGACTCCTCCTACAATGAGCAGTTCTTC.

V usage is TRBV9 and J usage is TRBJ1-3, with 8 nucleotides matching TRBD1. J was trimmed by 4 bases and V by 2 bases; bases with no gene match: 2. The CDR3 totals 14 residues. The V gene's germline CDR1 is SGDLS and CDR2 YYNGEE. DNA for the CDR3: TGTGCCAGCAGCGTGGACAGGGACGGAAACACCATATATTTT. Amino acid sequence: CASSVDRDGNTIYF.

V is TRBV4-1 and J is TRBJ1-5, with D uncertain. This CDR3 comprises 15 residues. The V and J ends lost 0 bases and 7 bases respectively, with 13 bases between them. CDR1 is MGHRA and CDR2 is YSYEKL in the germline V gene. CDR3 DNA sequence: TGCGCCAGCAGCCAAGATCTGGTGGGGTGGCAGCCCCAGCATTTT. This codes for CASSQDLVGWQPQHF.

In its sample, this clone was seen a few times. Likely a read error: the CDR3 ends without its conserved phenylalanine or tryptophan. This sequence joins TRBV30 and TRBJ1-5; TRBD1 is a possible D gene (5 bases). Germline V gene lookup returns CDR1 GTSNPN and CDR2 SVGIG (reference sequence). With 4 bases removed from V and 4 bases from J, the gap between germline ends came to 11 bases. The CDR3 has 13 amino acids. The CDR3 DNA follows: TGTGCCTGGACCAGGGATAGGAATCAGCCCCAGCATTCT. Its translation: CAWTRDRNQPQHS.

In this sample, this clone turned up a few times. This chain links TRBV14 with TRBJ1-6, with D uncertain. The CDR3 is 13 residues long. Trimming removed 2 bases from V and 7 bases from J, with 6 bases in between. Germline CDR1 is SGHDN and CDR2 is FVKESK. The chain's CDR3 is CASSQTGNSPLHF. The CDR3 DNA reads as TGTGCCAGCAGCCAAACTGGAAATTCACCCCTCCACTTT. Full variable domain (remainder filled in from reference TRBV14 and TRBJ1-6): EAGVTQFPSHSVIEKGQTVTLRCDPISGHDNLYWYRRVMGKEIKFLLHFVKESKQDESGMPNNRFLAERTGGTYSTLKVQPAELEDSGVYFCASSQTGNSPLHFGNGTRLTVT.